This T cell receptor beta chain originates from a study of blood T cell repertoires in COVID-19. Study in general: T cells, B-cell-depleted T cells, or PBMCs supplied cDNA or gDNA.

Sequencing was performed with immunoSEQ multiplex PCR; in TCRdb, only in-frame clones are kept and a portion is missing. The table has almost 500,000 clones, roughly nine tenths seen once; the top ten hold under 9.5%. In terms of age and location, participants ranged from roughly 18 to 90 years and lived in approximately 26 US areas. Germline CDR1 SGHNT, CDR2 YYREEE (reference sequence). V lost 0 bases and J lost 4; bases outside the gene matches: 2. This CDR3 spans 15 amino acids. The sequence was collected from a woman aged 55-69 years who had recovered from COVID-19. The chain uses TRBV5-4 and TRBJ2-1, with 9 bases fitting TRBD2. Specimen: PBMCs or T cells enriched from blood (not recorded which). The CDR3 spells CASSLGLAAYNEQFF. DNA of the CDR3: TGTGCCAGCAGCTTGGGACTAGCGGCTTACAATGAGCAGTTCTTC.